Shown below are 25 T cell receptor beta chains from a single sample sequenced in a study of blood T cell repertoires in COVID-19. Libraries were prepared by immunoSEQ multiplex PCR; TCRdb keeps only in-frame clonotypes and omits some of them. The sample lists roughly 280,000 clones; about nine tenths were seen once. What was sequenced was peripheral blood. These receptors all stem from a woman in her 30s with COVID-19, enrolled during active disease.

This chain joins TRBV2 and TRBJ2-4; 7 bases align to TRBD1. Per germline, CDR1 SNHLY and CDR2 FYNNEI. Trimming took 5 bases from V and 0 from J; bases not matched to a gene: 4. CDR3 size: 15 residues. The chain's CDR3 is CASSRQGLAKNIQYF. CDR3 coding DNA: TGTGCCAGCAGTCGACAGGGATTAGCCAAAAACATTCAGTACTTC.

In DNA, the CDR3 is TGTGCCAGCGGATCCGGGACTAGCGGGAGCAATGAGCAGTTCTTC. It specifies CASGSGTSGSNEQFF. The chain combines TRBV6-5 with TRBJ2-1; 14 positions match TRBD2. With V trimmed by 8 bases and J by 6 bases, 6 bases remained unmatched. Germline V gene lookup returns CDR1 MNHEY and CDR2 SVGAGI. The CDR3 contains 15 residues.

This clone was recorded a few times. V usage is TRBV19 and J usage is TRBJ1-5, with D perhaps TRBD1 (5 bases). V was pared by 9 bases and J by 0 bases, with 9 bases between. CDR1 is LNHDA and CDR2 is SQIVND in the germline V gene (reference sequence). The CDR3 has 13 amino acids. The CDR3 DNA sequence: TGTGCCAGCCAGGGTTATAGCAATCAGCCCCAGCATTTT. Translation gives CASQGYSNQPQHF. The whole variable domain, filled in from reference TRBV19 and TRBJ1-5, reads DGGITQSPKYLFRKEGQNVTLSCEQNLNHDAMYWYRQDPGQGLRLIYYSQIVNDFQKGDIAEGYSVSREKKESFPLTVTSAQKNPTAFYLCASQGYSNQPQHFGDGTRLSIL.

The CDR3: CASSVAPGLRPGELFF. CDR3 nucleotides: TGTGCCAGCAGCGTAGCCCCGGGACTACGCCCCGGGGAGCTGTTTTTT. The chain employs TRBV9 and TRBJ2-2; 7 positions agree with TRBD2. Unmatched junction bases numbered 8, after V lost 0 bases and J lost 6 bases. Germline lookup yields CDR1 SGDLS and CDR2 YYNGEE. The CDR3 spans 16 residues.

The J gene is TRBJ2-7, the V gene TRBV5-1, with D possibly matching TRBD2 (6 bases). V dropped 0 bases and J dropped 7 bases, with 14 bases sitting between them. The CDR3 loop spans 14 amino acids. Germline CDR1 SGHRS, CDR2 YFSETQ. The CDR3 region has the DNA TGCGCCAGCAGCTTGGGTCCCCCACGGGAGGAGCAGTACTTC. Translation: CASSLGPPREEQYF.

The V call is TRBV19, the J call TRBJ2-3; 7 nucleotides match TRBD2. Germline trimming cut 3 bases from V and 3 bases from J; bases unmatched to any gene: 6. The germline gives CDR1 LNHDA, CDR2 SQIVND (reference sequence). The CDR3 runs to 15 residues. The chain's CDR3 is CASSIRLARTDTQYF. For the CDR3, the DNA is TGTGCCAGTAGTATCCGACTAGCCAGGACAGATACGCAGTATTTT.

The J gene is TRBJ1-1, the V gene TRBV28; 12 bases match TRBD1. Unmatched junction bases numbered 3, after V lost 5 bases and J lost 8 bases. The germline V gene encodes CDR1 MDHEN and CDR2 SYDVKM. The CDR3 covers 13 residues. The CDR3 here is CASSGTGGLEAFF. CDR3 nucleotides: TGTGCCAGCAGTGGGACAGGGGGCTTAGAAGCTTTCTTT.

The chain carries TRBV4-1 and TRBJ2-7; D ambiguous. Germline V gene sequence: CDR1 MGHRA, CDR2 YSYEKL. CDR3 size: 13 residues. Trimming took 1 base from V and 1 from J, leaving 5 bases between them. The CDR3 here is CASSQVPSYEQYF. The CDR3 DNA is TGCGCCAGCAGCCAAGTCCCTTCCTACGAGCAGTACTTC.

The J gene is TRBJ2-7, the V gene TRBV30; a weak D match, TRBD2 (5 bases). Between the trimmed V and J ends, which lost 3 bases and 3 bases, there was a span of 9 bases. The germline gives CDR1 GTSNPN, CDR2 SVGIG (reference sequence). The CDR3 runs to 12 residues. CDR3 sequence: CAWRGRDYEQYF. The CDR3 coding sequence is TGTGCCTGGAGAGGACGGGACTACGAGCAGTACTTC.

V usage is TRBV4-1 and J usage is TRBJ1-1; D call uncertain. Trimming pared 1 base from V and 1 base from J, leaving 13 bases between. The CDR3 covers 16 residues. Germline CDR1 reads MGHRA; CDR2 reads YSYEKL. As DNA, the CDR3 is TGCGCCAGCAGCCAAGTTGCTGCTGGCCCGAACACTGAAGCTTTCTTT. Translated: CASSQVAAGPNTEAFF.

The J gene is TRBJ2-1, the V gene TRBV11-2, with 7 nucleotides matching TRBD2. Per the germline V gene, CDR1 is SGHAT and CDR2 is FQNNGV. The CDR3 runs 14 residues. V lost 8 bases and J lost 0; bases outside the gene matches: 4. The CDR3 DNA reads as TGTGCCAGCGGGGGGGGAAGCTCCTACAATGAGCAGTTCTTC. This gives the protein CASGGGSSYNEQFF. Together with reference TRBV11-2 and TRBJ2-1, the CDR3 gives the full variable domain: EAGVAQSPRYKIIEKRQSVAFWCNPISGHATLYWYQQILGQGPKLLIQFQNNGVVDDSQLPKDRFSAERLKGVDSTLKIQPAKLEDSAVYLCASGGGSSYNEQFFGPGTRLTVL.

The chain employs TRBV18 and TRBJ2-1; D ambiguous. The germline V gene encodes CDR1 KGHSH and CDR2 LQKENI. The CDR3 runs to 15 residues. The V and J ends lost 0 bases and 5 bases respectively, with 11 bases between them. This CDR3 is CASSPPRSPNNEQFF. CDR3 nucleotides: TGTGCCAGCTCACCACCGAGATCTCCAAACAATGAGCAGTTCTTC.

The chain recombines TRBV2 with TRBJ2-2, with a weak D call TRBD1 (5 bases). The CDR3 runs 14 residues. V was clipped by 3 bases and J by 1 base, with 6 bases between them. The germline V gene encodes CDR1 SNHLY and CDR2 FYNNEI. The CDR3 protein is CASSDQGNTGELFF. The CDR3 DNA reads TGTGCCAGCAGTGATCAGGGGAACACCGGGGAGCTGTTTTTT.

The V call is TRBV4-1, the J call TRBJ2-3, with 13 bases lining up with TRBD2. The CDR3 extends over 17 amino acids. With V trimmed by 4 bases and J by 4 bases, 8 bases remained unmatched. CDR1 is MGHRA and CDR2 is YSYEKL in the germline V gene. The CDR3 here is CASSRTSGSMIADTQYF. CDR3 DNA: TGCGCCAGCAGCCGGACTAGCGGGAGTATGATAGCAGATACGCAGTATTTT.

The chain links TRBV7-2 to TRBJ2-5; the D is unclear. The V gene's germline CDR1 is SGHTA and CDR2 FQGNSA. The CDR3 spans 13 residues. Trimming left V 1 base short and J 5 bases short, with 8 bases between. CDR3 DNA sequence: TGTGCCAGCAGCTTAGAGTACGGGGAGACCCAGTACTTC. Protein product: CASSLEYGETQYF.

This clone was seen just once. V and J are TRBV27 and TRBJ2-1; 11 bases are shared with TRBD2. Germline-derived CDR1 and CDR2 are MNHEY and SMNVEV (reference sequence). The CDR3 runs 15 residues. The V segment lost 6 bases and the J segment 4 bases; nucleotides outside the gene matches: 5. The CDR3 nucleotides are TGTGCCAGCAGGACCGGGACTAGCGGTTACAATGAGCAGTTCTTC. Its protein product is CASRTGTSGYNEQFF.

The chain recombines TRBV28 with TRBJ2-7, with no clear D. V lost 5 bases to trimming and J lost 0 bases, with 11 bases between them. Germline assignment: CDR1 MDHEN and CDR2 SYDVKM. This CDR3 spans 14 amino acids. The CDR3 DNA reads as TGTGCCAGCAGTAACCTGGCTAGCTCCTACGAGCAGTACTTC. It specifies CASSNLASSYEQYF.

The rearrangement joins TRBV11-1 to TRBJ2-7; D unresolved. The germline V and J ends were trimmed by 5 bases and 4 bases, with 9 bases remaining between them. The CDR3 spans 12 residues. CDR1 is SGHAT and CDR2 is FQDESV in the germline V gene (reference sequence). Here the CDR3 reads CASSPRQYEQYF. As DNA, the CDR3 is TGTGCCAGCAGCCCCCGCCAGTACGAGCAGTACTTC.

The chain recombines TRBV15 with TRBJ1-4; D unclear. Germline values: CDR1 LNHNV, CDR2 YYDKDF (reference sequence). The CDR3 loop spans 13 amino acids. V lost 0 bases and J 10 bases, leaving 9 bases between the germline ends. CDR3 residues: CATSRDTSGKLFF. Here the CDR3 DNA reads TGTGCCACCAGCAGAGATACGTCGGGAAAACTGTTTTTT.

The J gene is TRBJ2-5, the V gene TRBV15, with 8 bases lining up with TRBD1. V shed 3 bases, J shed 1 base, and the junction held 7 bases outside the gene matches. There are 16 residues in the CDR3. CDR1 LNHNV and CDR2 YYDKDF come from the germline V gene (reference sequence). CDR3 sequence: CATSSGGQGAQETQYF. CDR3 nucleotides: TGTGCCACCAGCAGTGGGGGGCAGGGGGCCCAAGAGACCCAGTACTTC.

The chain joins TRBV15 to TRBJ2-3; 8 bases match TRBD1. Germline CDR1 LNHNV, CDR2 YYDKDF (reference sequence). V lost 4 bases, J lost 2 bases, and 2 bases stayed unmatched. The CDR3 extends over 14 amino acids. CDR3 nucleotides: TGTGCCACCAGCACACAGGGGGACACAGATACGCAGTATTTT. Protein sequence: CATSTQGDTDTQYF.

The chain carries TRBV2 and TRBJ2-2, with 9 bases aligning to TRBD1. Germline V lookup: CDR1 SNHLY, CDR2 FYNNEI. With V trimmed by 2 bases and J by 8 bases, 9 bases remained unmatched. The CDR3 is 16 residues long. Here the CDR3 DNA reads TGTGCCAGCAGTGAATGGGGACAGGGACCCACGGGGGAGCTGTTTTTT. Amino acid sequence: CASSEWGQGPTGELFF.

This chain joins TRBV19 and TRBJ1-2; no reliable D call. Trimming stripped 5 bases from V and 7 bases from J, with 14 bases between. There are 13 residues in the CDR3. Looked up from germline, CDR1 is LNHDA and CDR2 is SQIVND (reference sequence). This chain's CDR3 is CASSEARFRGYTF. The DNA for the CDR3 is TGTGCCAGTAGTGAGGCCCGCTTTCGTGGCTACACCTTC.

The V and J genes are TRBV5-1 and TRBJ2-3; possible D gene TRBD2, 6 bases. Trimming removed 4 bases at V and 1 base at J, with 13 bases between. CDR3 length: 15 amino acids. Germline-derived CDR1 and CDR2 are SGHRS and YFSETQ. The CDR3 here is CASSTGGDRTDTQYF. CDR3 sequence (DNA): TGCGCCAGCAGCACCGGGGGTGATCGCACAGATACGCAGTATTTT.

This chain connects TRBV6-5 to TRBJ1-5, with D tentatively TRBD1 (6 bases). V lost 6 bases to trimming and J lost 7 bases, with 13 bases between them. The CDR3 spans 13 residues. In germline, CDR1 is MNHEY, CDR2 SVGAGI. CDR3 bases: TGTGCCAGCAGCCAGGGGATGGGCCAGCCCCAGCATTTT. Translation gives CASSQGMGQPQHF.